One and the same sample provided the 12 T cell receptor beta chains below, sequenced in a study of T cells after yellow fever vaccination (dated by TCRdb to between 2018 and 2021). Library generation was performed with 5' RACE. Data came from an Illumina NovaSeq 6000. Using fastp trimming at Q25 and MiXCR clonotype assembly, TCRdb reanalyzed the public sequencing data and kept in-frame beta chains. Rows with a matching CDR3 protein are joined into one entry that keeps the most common DNA and genes. The sample yields about 350,000 distinct CDR3 sequences; roughly 4.3% were counted once. Around 25% of the sample is in the top ten clones. The treatment or condition label corresponds to: live attenuated yellow fever vaccine strain. The sequences come from PBMCs, collected 5 days after the yellow fever booster vaccination. These receptors all stem from a young man who received the YFV17D yellow fever vaccine.

This clonotype was counted many times. The chain joins TRBV5-1 to TRBJ2-6; D might be TRBD1 (5 bases). The germline V gene encodes CDR1 SGHRS and CDR2 YFSETQ. The V end lost 0 bases, the J end lost 4 bases, and 14 bases lay between the germline ends. The CDR3 extends over 17 amino acids. CDR3 nucleotides: TGCGCCAGCAGCTTGGGGGATGGACACCCCGGGGCCAACGTCCTGACTTTC. Translating it yields CASSLGDGHPGANVLTF.

This clonotype has ten or more counts. This chain uses TRBV2 with TRBJ2-1, with a weak D call TRBD1 (7 bases). V lost 10 bases to trimming and J lost 9 bases, with 16 bases between them. The CDR3 spans 12 residues. In germline, CDR1 is SNHLY, CDR2 FYNNEI. CDR3 coding DNA: TGTGCCACCAGGGGGGAGCTGGGTGAGCAGTTCTTC. Protein sequence: CATRGELGEQFF.

The J gene is TRBJ2-5, the V gene TRBV6-1; the D gene is possibly TRBD1 (6 bases). Looked up from germline, CDR1 is MNHNS and CDR2 is SASEGT. The CDR3 runs 16 residues. The V end was cut by 1 base, the J end by 2 bases, with 14 bases between. CDR3 in DNA: TGTGCCAGCAGTGAAGGGATGGGACACCGACAAGAGACCCAGTACTTC. It translates to CASSEGMGHRQETQYF.

This clonotype has a handful of counts. The chain couples TRBV21-1 to TRBJ2-7; the table gives TRBD1 as D, unverified against the DNA. TRBV21-1 is shown as a pseudogene. This CDR3 contains 15 residues. CDR3 bases: TGTGCCAGCAGCGCCCGGGACAGGGGGCACTACGAGCAGTACGTC. Encoded protein: CASSARDRGHYEQYV.

The rearrangement uses TRBV6-5 and TRBJ1-1; D not certain. V was trimmed by 2 bases and J by 0 bases, leaving 7 bases between them. The CDR3 has 14 residues. CDR1 MNHEY and CDR2 SVGAGI come from the germline V gene. The CDR3 DNA sequence: TGTGCCAGCAGTTACAACACCCTGAACACTGAAGCTTTCTTT. It is translated as CASSYNTLNTEAFF.

This clonotype was seen ten or more times. The chain employs TRBV12-3 or TRBV12-4 and TRBJ2-3, with 7 bases matching TRBD1. This CDR3 region has 15 residues. With V trimmed by 3 bases and J by 3 bases, 6 bases remained unmatched. The CDR3 nucleotides read TGTGCCAGCAGTTTCGATGGCAGGGGGACAGATACGCAGTATTTT. Protein: CASSFDGRGTDTQYF.

This clonotype was seen only a few times. The rearrangement links TRBV5-8 to TRBJ1-1; D remains unclear. Germline V gene data show CDR1 as SGHTS and CDR2 as YDEGEE. Trimming took 1 base from V and 4 from J, leaving 14 bases between them. The CDR3 loop spans 15 amino acids. The CDR3 is CASSLIFRGVTEAFF. Written as DNA, the CDR3 is TGTGCCAGCAGCTTGATCTTCCGGGGAGTCACTGAAGCTTTCTTT.

As DNA, the CDR3 is TGTGCCAGCAGAACCTGGCGGGGGGTCTCCTACGAGCAGTACTTC. Its translation: CASRTWRGVSYEQYF. The J gene is TRBJ2-7, the V gene TRBV6-5; 8 bases map to TRBD2. Germline V gene lookup returns CDR1 MNHEY and CDR2 SVGAGI. The CDR3 runs to 15 residues. Trimming removed 6 bases from V and 0 bases from J; junction bases left unmatched: 7.

This clonotype was counted many times. The chain couples TRBV28 to TRBJ2-7; 8 bases fit TRBD1. Germline-derived CDR1 and CDR2 are MDHEN and SYDVKM. Trimming cost V 6 bases and J 3 bases; bases outside gene matches: 4. CDR3 length: 13 residues. The CDR3 spells CASSRGRIYEQYV. Here the CDR3 DNA reads TGTGCCAGCAGCAGGGGGCGAATCTACGAGCAGTACGTC.

This clonotype appeared many times. The genes are TRBV6-6 and TRBJ1-6; perhaps TRBD1 as D (5 bases). V was clipped by 3 bases and J by 5 bases, with 17 bases between them. The germline gives CDR1 MNHNY, CDR2 SVGAGI (reference sequence). CDR3 size: 17 residues. CDR3 DNA sequence: TGTGCCAGCAGTTATTTGAGGGTGTCAGGGAATAATTCACCCCTCCACTTT. It is translated as CASSYLRVSGNNSPLHF.

This chain joins TRBV10-3 and TRBJ2-3; D remains unclear. V lost 11 bases and J 3 bases, leaving 12 bases between the germline ends. The CDR3 has 12 amino acids. Germline V CDR1 and CDR2: ENHRY, SYGVKD. DNA for the CDR3: TGTGCCTCAAGTGATAGGACAGATACGCAGTATTTT. As protein: CASSDRTDTQYF.

This clonotype occurred a few times. The genes are TRBV29-1 and TRBJ1-1; TRBD1 might be the D (5 bases). The CDR3 totals 15 residues. With 3 bases removed from V and 1 base from J, the gap between germline ends came to 15 bases. Looked up from germline, CDR1 is SQVTM and CDR2 is ANQGSEA. The CDR3 nucleotides read TGCAGCGTTGAGCGGCAGGGTTTAAAGAACACTGAAGCTTTCTTT. Amino acids: CSVERQGLKNTEAFF.